These 6 T cell receptor beta chains were all obtained from the same sample, sequenced in a study of blood T cell repertoires in COVID-19. The repertoire was sequenced with immunoSEQ multiplex PCR; TCRdb's copy has only in-frame clones and lacks some. The sample yields 150,000 to 200,000 clones, around 83% seen once. The sequencing input was peripheral blood. The receptors stem from a woman between 65 and 79 years old with COVID-19, enrolled during active disease.

The gene calls are TRBV15 and TRBJ2-6; maybe TRBD1 (6 bases). Germline values: CDR1 LNHNV, CDR2 YYDKDF (reference sequence). The CDR3 spans 16 residues. V lost 3 bases and J lost 0, with 9 bases in between. The CDR3 DNA sequence: TGTGCCACCAGCAGGGACAGTACCTCTGGGGCCAACGTCCTGACTTTC. Translating it yields CATSRDSTSGANVLTF.

The rearrangement uses TRBV9 and TRBJ2-3; 8 bases are shared with TRBD2. This CDR3 has 16 amino acids. The V gene's germline CDR1 is SGDLS and CDR2 YYNGEE. V shed 4 bases, J shed 1 base, and the junction held 8 bases outside the gene matches. The CDR3 spells CASSPEGGRRTDTQYF. The CDR3 coding sequence is TGTGCCAGCAGCCCCGAGGGCGGGAGGCGCACAGATACGCAGTATTTT. Full variable domain (outside the CDR3, taken from reference TRBV9 and TRBJ2-3): DSGVTQTPKHLITATGQRVTLRCSPRSGDLSVYWYQQSLDQGLQFLIQYYNGEERAKGNILERFSAQQFPDLHSELNLSSLELGDSALYFCASSPEGGRRTDTQYFGPGTRLTVL.

The J gene is TRBJ1-1, the V gene TRBV5-4; TRBD1 is a possible D gene (6 bases). The CDR3 spans 11 residues. CDR1 is SGHNT, CDR2 YYREEE, per germline (reference sequence). V was shortened by 3 bases and J by 7 bases, with 7 bases between the two germline ends. DNA for the CDR3: TGTGCCAGCAGCTCGGACAGTGAAGCTTTCTTT. Protein product: CASSSDSEAFF. The complete variable domain, with remaining parts taken from reference TRBV5-4 and TRBJ1-1, reads ETGVTQSPTHLIKTRGQQVTLRCSSQSGHNTVSWYQQALGQGPQFIFQYYREEENGRGNFPPRFSGLQFPNYSSELNVNALELDDSALYLCASSSDSEAFFGQGTRLTVV.

The V gene is TRBV5-1, the J gene TRBJ2-1, with 11 nucleotides matching TRBD2. V was pared by 1 base and J by 8 bases, with 8 bases of the junction left unmatched. The CDR3 extends over 16 amino acids. CDR1 is SGHRS, CDR2 YFSETQ, per germline. The CDR3 loop is CASSLFGSGRADEQFF. The CDR3 DNA reads as TGCGCCAGCAGCTTGTTTGGTAGCGGGAGGGCCGATGAGCAGTTCTTC. The full variable domain, in which reference TRBV5-1 and TRBJ2-1 provide the parts outside the CDR3, is KAGVTQTPRYLIKTRGQQVTLSCSPISGHRSVSWYQQTPGQGLQFLFEYFSETQRNKGNFPGRFSGRQFSNSRSEMNVSTLELGDSALYLCASSLFGSGRADEQFFGPGTRLTVL.

This clone is a singleton in its sample. J is TRBJ2-3 and V is TRBV21-1; TRBD1, the D gene given by the table, was not confirmed from the DNA. TRBV21-1 is a pseudogene. The CDR3 sequence is 12 residues long. For the CDR3, the DNA is TGTGCCAGGGGGGACAGGCGATATACGCAGTATTTT. Amino acid sequence: CARGDRRYTQYF.

The chain is built from TRBV28 and TRBJ1-5; the D is unclear. The V end was cut by 6 bases, the J end by 3 bases, with 15 bases between. The CDR3 has 15 amino acids. In germline, CDR1 is MDHEN, CDR2 SYDVKM. CDR3 sequence: CASSPGILNNQPQHF. For the CDR3, the DNA is TGTGCCAGCAGCCCCGGTATTCTTAACAATCAGCCCCAGCATTTT.